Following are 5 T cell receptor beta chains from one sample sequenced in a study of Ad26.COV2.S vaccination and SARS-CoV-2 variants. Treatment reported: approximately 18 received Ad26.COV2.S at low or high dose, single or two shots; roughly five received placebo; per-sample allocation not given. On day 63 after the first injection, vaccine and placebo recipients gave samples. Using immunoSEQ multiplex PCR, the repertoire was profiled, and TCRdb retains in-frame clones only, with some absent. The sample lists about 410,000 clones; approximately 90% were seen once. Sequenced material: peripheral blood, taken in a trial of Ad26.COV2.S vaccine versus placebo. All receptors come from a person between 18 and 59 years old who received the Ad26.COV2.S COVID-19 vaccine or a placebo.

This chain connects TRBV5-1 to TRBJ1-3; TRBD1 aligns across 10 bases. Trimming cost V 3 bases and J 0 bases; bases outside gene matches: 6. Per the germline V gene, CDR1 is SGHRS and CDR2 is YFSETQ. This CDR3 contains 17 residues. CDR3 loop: CASSSGTGVSSGNTIYF. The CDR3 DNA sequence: TGCGCCAGCAGCTCCGGGACAGGGGTCAGCTCTGGAAACACCATATATTTT.

The CDR3 nucleotides are TGCGCCAGCAGCCAAGAAAGCCGGATCCGTAATGAAAAACTGTTTTTT. This translates into CASSQESRIRNEKLFF. The chain is built from TRBV4-3 and TRBJ1-4; D remains ambiguous. Germline CDR1 and CDR2: LGHNA and YSLEER. V lost 0 bases, J lost 4 bases, and 12 bases lay in between. The CDR3 covers 16 residues.

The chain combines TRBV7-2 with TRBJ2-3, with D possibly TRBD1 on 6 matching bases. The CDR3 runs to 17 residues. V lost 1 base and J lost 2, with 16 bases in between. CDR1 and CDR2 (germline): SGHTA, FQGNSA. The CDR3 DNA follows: TGTGCCAGCAGCTTAGACCCAACAAGGACAGTCACAGATACGCAGTATTTT. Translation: CASSLDPTRTVTDTQYF.

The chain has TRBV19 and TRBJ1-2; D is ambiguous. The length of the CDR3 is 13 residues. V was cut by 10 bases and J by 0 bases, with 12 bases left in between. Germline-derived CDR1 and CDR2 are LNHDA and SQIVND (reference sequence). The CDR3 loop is CATLSLSNYGYTF. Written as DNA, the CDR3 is TGTGCCACTCTCAGCCTTTCTAACTATGGCTACACCTTC.

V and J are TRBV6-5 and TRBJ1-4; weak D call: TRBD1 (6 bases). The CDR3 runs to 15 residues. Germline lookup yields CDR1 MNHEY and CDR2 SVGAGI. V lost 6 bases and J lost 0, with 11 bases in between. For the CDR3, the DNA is TGTGCCAGCAGGGGGGGCTCAGCAACTAATGAAAAACTGTTTTTT. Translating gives CASRGGSATNEKLFF.